Below are 4 T cell receptor beta chains sequenced from a single sample in a study of memory CD4+ T cells and cytomegalovirus serostatus. Some clones are missing from TCRdb's copy, which holds only in-frame ones; the method was immunoSEQ multiplex PCR. Altogether fewer than 40,000 clones are present, 79% being singletons, with the ten largest covering about 5.8%. The sort gate was single viable CD3+CD4+CD8-CD45RO+ cells for memory CD4+ T cells. Specimen: memory CD4+ T cells from blood. The receptors shown here come from an adult in good health and CMV-seropositive.

This clone came up once. The chain combines TRBV28 with TRBJ2-7; D is perhaps TRBD1 or TRBD2 (6 bases each). The V and J ends lost 8 bases and 5 bases respectively, with 10 bases between them. This CDR3 contains 11 residues. Germline V gives CDR1 MDHEN, CDR2 SYDVKM. The DNA of the CDR3 is TGTGCCAGCCGGAGGGGGGACGAGCAGTACTTC. Translating it yields CASRRGDEQYF.

This sequence joins TRBV11-2 and TRBJ2-5, with 15 positions matching TRBD2. CDR1 is SGHAT, CDR2 FQNNGV, per germline. The CDR3 has 19 amino acids. V trimming: 1 base; J trimming: 5 bases; junction bases outside the gene matches: 11. The CDR3 loop reads CASSLVGLAGGFRGETQYF. CDR3 nucleotides: TGTGCCAGCAGCTTAGTAGGACTAGCGGGAGGGTTCCGGGGGGAGACCCAGTACTTC.

The genes are TRBV6-1 and TRBJ1-1; D not certain. This CDR3 region has 14 residues. Per the germline V gene, CDR1 is MNHNS and CDR2 is SASEGT. Trimming stripped 7 bases from V and 4 bases from J, with 16 bases between. CDR3 residues: CASILGGVGTEAFF. The CDR3 nucleotides are TGTGCCAGCATTCTGGGAGGAGTTGGCACTGAAGCTTTCTTT.

V gene TRBV27 combines with J gene TRBJ2-7, with D tentatively TRBD2 (5 bases). CDR1 is MNHEY and CDR2 is SMNVEV in the germline V gene (reference sequence). Trimming took off 6 bases at V and 2 bases at J, with 23 bases between the two ends. This CDR3 region has 17 residues. The CDR3 region is CASSQEAVSFYPYEQYF. CDR3 nucleotide sequence: TGTGCCAGCAGCCAGGAGGCAGTAAGCTTTTACCCCTACGAGCAGTACTTC.